These 8 T cell receptor beta chains were sequenced from one sample in a study of T cell clonality in common variable immunodeficiency. The study, taken as a whole, reports: Common variable immunodeficiency TCR beta sequences reportedly had fewer deletions and N-nucleotide insertions.

Which antigens these TCRs recognize remains unknown. Only in-frame clones appear in the TCRdb table, and some are missing; sequencing was by immunoSEQ multiplex PCR. The sample contains about 23,000 clones, none occurring once; approximately 9% lies in the top ten. Specimen: peripheral blood mononuclear cells. The receptors stem from a human donor with common variable immunodeficiency.

This clone occurred a few times. The read stops 3 residues short of the end of the CDR3; the missing end is completed from the germline J gene. The chain recombines TRBV7-2 with TRBJ2-5; TRBD2 aligns across 11 bases. The germline V gene encodes CDR1 SGHTA and CDR2 FQGNSA. The length of the CDR3 is 14 residues. The J segment lost 7 bases and the V segment lost 0 bases, leaving 1 base of the junction unmatched. The CDR3 is CASSLALAGGTQYF. The CDR3 DNA, read in part, is TGTGCCAGCAGCTTAGCCCTAGCGGGGGGGACC.

A word on this clone: The read ends 3 residues early relative to the CDR3; the germline J gene fills the gap. V and J are TRBV11-3 and TRBJ2-7, with D possibly being TRBD1 (6 bases). The CDR3 has 11 amino acids. Trimming left V 8 bases short and J 5 bases short, with 10 bases between. Germline values: CDR1 SGHNT, CDR2 YENEEA. The CDR3 is CASSTGHEQYF. The DNA read from the CDR3 is TGTGCCAGCTCGACAGGACACGAG. The full variable domain, its missing parts supplied by reference TRBV11-3 and TRBJ2-7, is EAGVVQSPRYKIIEKKQPVAFWCNPISGHNTLYWYLQNLGQGPELLIRYENEEAVDDSQLPKDRFSAERLKGVDSTLKIQPAELGDSAVYLCASSTGHEQYFGPGTRLTVT.

This clone was seen a handful of times. Read sequence stops 3 residues before the CDR3 end, and the germline J gene provides the missing end. V usage is TRBV19 and J usage is TRBJ1-2; D not certain. The CDR3 is 16 amino acids. V lost 7 bases to trimming and J lost 0 bases, with 18 bases between them. CDR1 and CDR2 from the germline V gene are LNHDA and SQIVND (reference sequence). The part of the CDR3 DNA that was read is TGTGCCAGTATTTCCACCCGCTATTCCTCTAACTATGGC. It encodes CASISTRYSSNYG. The whole CDR3 is CASISTRYSSNYGYTF. Complete variable domain (other parts from reference TRBV19 and TRBJ1-2): DGGITQSPKYLFRKEGQNVTLSCEQNLNHDAMYWYRQDPGQGLRLIYYSQIVNDFQKGDIAEGYSVSREKKESFPLTVTSAQKNPTAFYLCASISTRYSSNYGYTFGSGTRLTVV.

There are many counts of this clone. Read coverage stops 3 residues before the CDR3 terminus; the germline J gene supplies the remainder. V gene TRBV6-2 or TRBV6-3 combines with J gene TRBJ1-2; 10 bases fit TRBD1. V gave up 2 bases and J gave up 4 bases; unmatched junction bases: 7. Germline assignment: CDR1 MNHEY and CDR2 SVGEGT. CDR3 length: 16 residues. CDR3 sequence: CASSYAGTGVIYGYTF. The DNA read from the CDR3 is TGTGCCAGCAGTTACGCCGGGACAGGGGTAATCTATGGC.

The table lists this clone with many counts. The read terminates 3 residues before the CDR3 end, so the remaining end is supplied by the germline J gene. The chain recombines TRBV5-1 with TRBJ2-3; tentative D call: TRBD2 (6 bases). In germline, CDR1 is SGHRS, CDR2 YFSETQ. The CDR3 covers 14 residues. This CDR3 is CASSGGETPAAQYF. The CDR3 bases that were read are TGCGCCAGCAGCGGCGGGGAGACCCCAGCGGCG.

In its sample, this clone was seen a few times. The CDR3 is cut off 3 residues early in the read; its end comes from the germline J gene. The chain uses TRBV2 and TRBJ1-6; D perhaps matches TRBD1 (6 bases). The V gene's germline CDR1 is SNHLY and CDR2 FYNNEI. V shed 1 base and J shed 6 bases, with 10 bases lying between them. This CDR3 has 15 residues. The covered CDR3 bases are TGTGCCAGCAGTGAAGACAGGGTCGGTAATTCACCC. Translation gives CASSEDRVGNSP. The full CDR3 protein is CASSEDRVGNSPLHF.

As to this clone: The read ends 3 residues shy of where the CDR3 ends; the end is completed using the germline J gene. This sequence joins TRBV19 and TRBJ1-2; 7 bases are a match to TRBD1. CDR1 is LNHDA and CDR2 is SQIVND in the germline V gene (reference sequence). Trimming removed 4 bases from V and 5 bases from J; junction bases left unmatched: 10. The CDR3 totals 15 residues. The CDR3 bases that were read are TGTGCCAGTAGTACCCTTACAGGGGTCGGGTATGGC. This gives the protein CASSTLTGVGYG. The whole CDR3 is CASSTLTGVGYGYTF.

This chain's CDR3 is CASSITGTGSSPLHF. The CDR3 DNA, read in part, is TGTGCCAGTAGTATAACTGGGACAGGGAGTTCACCC. The V gene is TRBV19, the J gene TRBJ1-6, with 9 bases identical to TRBD1. The read falls 3 residues short of the CDR3 end, and the missing part is taken from the germline J gene. V shed 2 bases, J shed 9 bases, and the junction held 5 bases outside the gene matches. The length of the CDR3 is 15 residues. Germline CDR1 is LNHDA and CDR2 is SQIVND (reference sequence).